The entry below gives a single T cell receptor beta chain sequence along with its context. Its target is unknown. V lost 5 bases and J lost 2, with 9 bases in between. Germline assignment: CDR1 SGHAT and CDR2 FQNNGV. There are 13 residues in the CDR3. The data originate from a study of shared clonotypes between healthy human individuals. Overall study context: In total, the donors were two women and a few men aged 18 to 49. For every donor, three CD4 naive, three CD4 memory, two CD8 naive and one CD8 memory plates were used. Study results and caveats: Read depth was anticipated to influence clonotype sharing among donors.

Genomic DNA from each subset was divided evenly over several immunoSEQ plates. Some clones are missing from TCRdb's copy, which holds only in-frame ones; the method was immunoSEQ multiplex PCR. Here the sample spans hundreds of thousands of clones, around 67% being singletons. The source material was memory CD4+ T cells sorted from blood. Subset meaning: CD45RA-negative fraction. The clonotype was recovered from a woman younger than 45 in good health. The V and J genes are TRBV11-2 and TRBJ1-2, with no clear D. CDR3 sequence (DNA): TGTGCCAGCAGCCCGGACCGCAACTATGGCTACACCTTC. As protein: CASSPDRNYGYTF.